A single sample gave rise to the 9 T cell receptor beta chains below, sequenced in a study of technical replicates of blood from several donors. Method: immunoSEQ multiplex PCR; TCRdb's copy keeps in-frame clones and lacks some. There are some 79,000 clones in the sample; around 94% occur only once, and roughly 0.26% lies in the top ten. The sample comprised T cells isolated from PBMCs. The receptors stem from a human donor in good health.

The chain joins TRBV29-1 to TRBJ2-1; 11 bases line up with TRBD2. Germline V lookup: CDR1 SQVTM, CDR2 ANQGSEA. The CDR3 consists of 14 residues. The V and J ends lost 7 bases and 7 bases, in that order; junction bases with no gene match: 9. The CDR3 protein is CSALSGRAYNEQFF. The CDR3 DNA reads TGCAGCGCCCTTAGCGGGAGGGCTTATAATGAGCAGTTCTTC.

This clone was observed once. V and J are TRBV19 and TRBJ2-3; 7 bases are shared with TRBD2. The V gene's germline CDR1 is LNHDA and CDR2 SQIVND (reference sequence). V shed 4 bases and J 3 bases; nucleotides not matched to a gene: 4. This CDR3 has 14 residues. The CDR3 reads CASSTLGGTDTQYF. DNA for the CDR3: TGTGCCAGTAGTACCTTGGGGGGGACAGATACGCAGTATTTT.

This rearrangement joins TRBV28 to TRBJ1-2; D perhaps matches TRBD1 (6 bases). The CDR3 extends over 10 amino acids. V was cut by 8 bases and J by 7 bases, with 8 bases left in between. CDR1 MDHEN and CDR2 SYDVKM come from the germline V gene. CDR3 nucleotides: TGTGCCAGCCGCAGGGGTGGCTACACCTTC. Amino acids: CASRRGGYTF.

The chain couples TRBV7-8 to TRBJ1-1, with TRBD1 matching over 7 bases. The CDR3 contains 14 residues. J gave up 1 base and V 5 bases, and 4 bases lay outside the gene matches. The germline V gene has CDR1 SGHVS and CDR2 FQNEAQ. In DNA form, the CDR3 reads TGTGCCAGCAGCCCCAGGACAGGGAACACTGAAGCTTTCTTT. Translated, it gives CASSPRTGNTEAFF.

The V gene is TRBV9, the J gene TRBJ1-2, with D possibly matching TRBD1 (6 bases). Trimming stripped 0 bases from V and 7 bases from J, with 16 bases between. The CDR3 totals 15 residues. Germline CDR1 SGDLS, CDR2 YYNGEE. CDR3 bases: TGTGCCAGCAGCGTAGGGGGAGGGGGACCGGGTGGCTACACCTTC. Translation gives CASSVGGGGPGGYTF.

The CDR3, as DNA: TGTGCCATCAGCAACAGGGGGGAGGGCGGTGGAGATACGCAGTATTTT. The encoded protein is CAISNRGEGGGDTQYF. The chain recombines TRBV10-3 with TRBJ2-3, with D perhaps TRBD1 (8 bases). Looked up from germline, CDR1 is ENHRY and CDR2 is SYGVKD. The CDR3 contains 16 residues. V gave up 6 bases and J gave up 5 bases, with 21 bases separating them.

V usage is TRBV9 and J usage is TRBJ1-1; TRBD1 aligns across 9 bases. Germline lookup yields CDR1 SGDLS and CDR2 YYNGEE. The CDR3 covers 17 residues. Unmatched junction bases numbered 13, after V lost 3 bases and J lost 4 bases. The CDR3 bases are TGTGCCAGCAGCGGACAGGGGGTATTCGGGGCGGGCACTGAAGCTTTCTTT. Translated, it gives CASSGQGVFGAGTEAFF.

In DNA, the CDR3 is TGTGCCAGCAGTGCCATCGGGACAGGGCCCTACGAGCAGTACTTC. Translated: CASSAIGTGPYEQYF. The chain has TRBV25-1 and TRBJ2-7; TRBD1 aligns across 9 bases. Germline V lookup: CDR1 MGHDK, CDR2 SYGVNS. The CDR3 is 15 amino acids. The V segment lost 4 bases and the J segment 2 bases; nucleotides outside the gene matches: 6.

The chain has TRBV19 and TRBJ1-2; TRBD1 agrees at 7 bases. V dropped 3 bases and J dropped 3; count of bases not matched to a gene: 7. The CDR3 loop spans 15 amino acids. Germline V gene data show CDR1 as LNHDA and CDR2 as SQIVND (reference sequence). CDR3 in DNA: TGTGCCAGTAGTATCGGAAGGGGGCCCCACTATGGCTACACCTTC. It translates to CASSIGRGPHYGYTF.